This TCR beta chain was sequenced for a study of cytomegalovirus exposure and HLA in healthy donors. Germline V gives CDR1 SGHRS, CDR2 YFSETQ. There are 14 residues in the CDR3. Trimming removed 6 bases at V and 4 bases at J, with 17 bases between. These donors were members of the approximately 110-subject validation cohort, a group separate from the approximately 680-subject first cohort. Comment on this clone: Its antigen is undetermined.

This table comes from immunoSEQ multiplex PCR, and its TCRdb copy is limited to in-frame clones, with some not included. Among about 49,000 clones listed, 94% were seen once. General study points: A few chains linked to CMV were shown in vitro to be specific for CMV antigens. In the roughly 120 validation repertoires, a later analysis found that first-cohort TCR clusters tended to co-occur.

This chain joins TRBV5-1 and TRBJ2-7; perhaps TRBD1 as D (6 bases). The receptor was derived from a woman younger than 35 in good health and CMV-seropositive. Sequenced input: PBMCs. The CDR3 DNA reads TGCGCCAGCACTTTAGGGACAACAATATACGAGCAGTACTTC. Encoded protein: CASTLGTTIYEQYF.